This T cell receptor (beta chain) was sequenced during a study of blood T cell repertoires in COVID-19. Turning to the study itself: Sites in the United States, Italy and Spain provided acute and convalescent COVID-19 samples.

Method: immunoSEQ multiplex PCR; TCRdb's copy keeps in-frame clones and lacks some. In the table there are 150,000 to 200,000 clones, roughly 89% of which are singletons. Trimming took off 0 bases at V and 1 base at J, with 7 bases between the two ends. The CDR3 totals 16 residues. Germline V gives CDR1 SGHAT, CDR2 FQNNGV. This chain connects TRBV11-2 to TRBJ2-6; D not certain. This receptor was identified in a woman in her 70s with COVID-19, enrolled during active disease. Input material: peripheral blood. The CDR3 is CASSLDTGSGANVLTF. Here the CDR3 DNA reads TGTGCCAGCAGCTTAGATACGGGTTCTGGGGCCAACGTCCTGACTTTC.